This T cell receptor (beta chain) was identified in a study of radiation and T cells in renal cell carcinoma. Findings of the study overall: Pretreatment tumor biopsies were lacking, so baseline clonotypes are unknown.

About this clone itself: What it binds is unknown.

The germline gives CDR1 WSHSY, CDR2 SAAADI. The V and J ends lost 6 bases and 2 bases, in that order; junction bases with no gene match: 4. This CDR3 contains 13 residues. Noted time point: blood 2 weeks post-SBRT. The treatment is: 15 Gy SBRT to primary tumor, nephrectomy 4 weeks later. This renal cell carcinoma was of the clear cell type. Assay: immunoSEQ multiplex PCR; the TCRdb copy retains only in-frame clones and omits some. The data show more than 150,000 clones, approximately 86% seen once. The TCR sequence derives from a woman aged 50 to 60 with renal cell carcinoma. This specimen was blood, taken from a patient whose treatment included radiotherapy and nephrectomy. The rearrangement joins TRBV10-2 to TRBJ2-7, with 7 bases that match TRBD2. The CDR3: CASRAGSTYEQYF. The CDR3 DNA is TGCGCCAGCAGAGCGGGATCCACCTACGAGCAGTACTTC.